Presented here are 4 T cell receptor beta chains from one specimen sequenced in a study of blood T cell repertoires in COVID-19. The data were produced by immunoSEQ multiplex PCR, yet TCRdb's version contains in-frame clones alone and is incomplete. Altogether over 65,000 clones are present, around 90% being singletons, with the ten largest covering roughly 9.7%. The sequencing input was peripheral blood. These receptors all come from a human donor in a cohort sampled during active COVID-19.

The chain uses TRBV27 and TRBJ2-5; possible D gene TRBD2, 6 bases. The V gene lost 10 bases and the J gene lost 7 bases, with 19 bases spanning the gap. The CDR3 loop spans 13 amino acids. CDR1 and CDR2 from the germline V gene are MNHEY and SMNVEV (reference sequence). The CDR3 loop is CATAEVGGGTQYF. DNA of the CDR3: TGTGCCACCGCAGAAGTGGGGGGTGGGACCCAGTACTTC.

This clone was detected only once. A single base separates this from a much larger clone, so it may be a read error. The chain employs TRBV6-5 and TRBJ1-3; 10 bases are a match to TRBD1. J was trimmed by 2 bases and V by 6 bases; bases with no gene match: 4. This CDR3 contains 15 residues. Germline V gene sequence: CDR1 MNHEY, CDR2 SVGAGI. This CDR3 is CASSSGTGAGNTIYF. The DNA for the CDR3 is TGTGCCAGCAGCTCCGGGACAGGGGCTGGAAACACCATATATTTT.

The rearrangement uses TRBV11-3 and TRBJ2-2; D unclear. With 0 bases removed from V and 4 bases from J, the gap between germline ends came to 6 bases. Germline assignment: CDR1 SGHNT and CDR2 YENEEA. The CDR3 is 14 amino acids. The CDR3 reads CASSLEASTGELFF. CDR3 DNA sequence: TGTGCCAGCAGCTTAGAGGCCTCCACCGGGGAGCTGTTTTTT.

The CDR3 is CASSEQGSGNTIYF. The CDR3 region has the DNA TGCGCCAGCAGCGAACAGGGATCTGGAAACACCATATATTTT. The chain links TRBV5-1 to TRBJ1-3, with a tentative D call TRBD1 (6 bases). The germline CDR1 and CDR2 sequences are SGHRS and YFSETQ. The CDR3 consists of 14 residues. V was cut by 4 bases and J by 1 base, with 9 bases left in between.